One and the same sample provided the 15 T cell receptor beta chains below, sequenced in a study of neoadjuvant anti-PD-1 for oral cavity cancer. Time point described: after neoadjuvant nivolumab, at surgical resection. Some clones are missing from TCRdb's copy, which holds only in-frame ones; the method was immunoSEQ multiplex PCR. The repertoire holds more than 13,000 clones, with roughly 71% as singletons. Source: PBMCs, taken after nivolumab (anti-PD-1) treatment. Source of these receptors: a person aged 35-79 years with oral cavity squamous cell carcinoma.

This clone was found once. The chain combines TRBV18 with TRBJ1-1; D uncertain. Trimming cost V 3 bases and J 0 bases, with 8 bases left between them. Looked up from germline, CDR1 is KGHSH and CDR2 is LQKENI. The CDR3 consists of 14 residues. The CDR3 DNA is TGTGCCAGCTCACCGGACGCTCTGAACACTGAAGCTTTCTTT. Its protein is CASSPDALNTEAFF.

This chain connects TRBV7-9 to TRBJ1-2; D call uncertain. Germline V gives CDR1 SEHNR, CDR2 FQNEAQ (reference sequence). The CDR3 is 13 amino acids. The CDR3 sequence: CASATPTNYGYTF. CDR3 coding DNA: TGTGCTTCGGCCACGCCTACTAACTATGGCTACACCTTC.

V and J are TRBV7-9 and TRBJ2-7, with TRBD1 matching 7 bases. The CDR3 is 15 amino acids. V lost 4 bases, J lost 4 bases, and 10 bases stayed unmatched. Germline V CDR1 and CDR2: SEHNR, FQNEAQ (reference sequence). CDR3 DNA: TGTGCCAGCAGCTCACCTAGGGGGCGCGGATACGAGCAGTACTTC. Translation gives CASSSPRGRGYEQYF.

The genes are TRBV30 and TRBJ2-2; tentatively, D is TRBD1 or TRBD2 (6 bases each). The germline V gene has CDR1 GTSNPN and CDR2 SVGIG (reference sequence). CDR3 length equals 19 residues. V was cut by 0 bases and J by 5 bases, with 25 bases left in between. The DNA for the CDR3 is TGTGCCTGGAGTGTAACGGTGGCAGGGTTCAGGAGGGGGACCGGGGAGCTGTTTTTT. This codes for CAWSVTVAGFRRGTGELFF.

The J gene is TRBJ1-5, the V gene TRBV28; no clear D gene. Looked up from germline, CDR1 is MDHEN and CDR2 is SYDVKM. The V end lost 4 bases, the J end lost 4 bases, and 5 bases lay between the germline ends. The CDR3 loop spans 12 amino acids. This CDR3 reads CASSSVNQPQHF. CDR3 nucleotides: TGTGCCAGCAGTTCAGTGAATCAGCCCCAGCATTTT.

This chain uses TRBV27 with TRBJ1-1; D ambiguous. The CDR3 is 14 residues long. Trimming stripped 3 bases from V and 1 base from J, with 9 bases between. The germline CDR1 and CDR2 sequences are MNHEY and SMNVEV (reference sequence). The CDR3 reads CASSLDAWNTEAFF. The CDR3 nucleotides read TGTGCCAGCAGTTTGGATGCGTGGAACACTGAAGCTTTCTTT.

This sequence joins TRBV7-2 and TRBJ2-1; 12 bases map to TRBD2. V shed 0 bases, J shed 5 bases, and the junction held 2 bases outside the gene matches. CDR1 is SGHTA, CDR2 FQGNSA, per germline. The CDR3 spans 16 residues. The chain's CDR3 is CASSLARTSGNNEQFF. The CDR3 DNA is TGTGCCAGCAGCTTAGCGCGGACTAGCGGGAACAATGAGCAGTTCTTC. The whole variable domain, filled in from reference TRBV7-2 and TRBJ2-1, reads GAGVSQSPSNKVTEKGKDVELRCDPISGHTALYWYRQSLGQGLEFLIYFQGNSAPDKSGLPSDRFSAERTGGSVSTLTIQRTQQEDSAVYLCASSLARTSGNNEQFFGPGTRLTVL.

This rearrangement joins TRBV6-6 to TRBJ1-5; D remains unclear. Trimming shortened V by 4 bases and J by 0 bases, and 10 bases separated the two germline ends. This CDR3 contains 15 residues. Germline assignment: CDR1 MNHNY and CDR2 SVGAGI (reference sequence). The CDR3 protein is CASSLGSYSNQPQHF. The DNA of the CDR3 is TGTGCCAGCAGTTTAGGGTCGTATAGCAATCAGCCCCAGCATTTT.

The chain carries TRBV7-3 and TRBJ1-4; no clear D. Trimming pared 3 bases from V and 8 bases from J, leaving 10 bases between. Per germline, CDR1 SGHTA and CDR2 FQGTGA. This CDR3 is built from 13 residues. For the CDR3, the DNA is TGTGCCAGCAGCTTGGGCCTGGGGGAAAAACTGTTTTTT. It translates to CASSLGLGEKLFF.

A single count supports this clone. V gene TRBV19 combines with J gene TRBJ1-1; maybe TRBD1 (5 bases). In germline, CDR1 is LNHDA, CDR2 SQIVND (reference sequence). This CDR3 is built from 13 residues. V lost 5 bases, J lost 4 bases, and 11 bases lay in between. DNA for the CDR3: TGTGCCAGTAGTGCACAGGAGGGCACTGAAGCTTTCTTT. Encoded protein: CASSAQEGTEAFF.

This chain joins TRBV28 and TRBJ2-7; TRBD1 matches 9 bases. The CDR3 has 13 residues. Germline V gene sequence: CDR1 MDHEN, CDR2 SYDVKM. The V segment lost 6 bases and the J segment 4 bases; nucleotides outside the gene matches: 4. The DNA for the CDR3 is TGTGCCAGCAGACCGGGACAGGGTTACGAGCAGTACTTC. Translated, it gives CASRPGQGYEQYF.

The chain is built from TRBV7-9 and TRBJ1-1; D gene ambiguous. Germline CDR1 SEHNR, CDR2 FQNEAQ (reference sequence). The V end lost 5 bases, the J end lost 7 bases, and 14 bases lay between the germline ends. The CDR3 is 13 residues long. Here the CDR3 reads CASSPFVSFEAFF. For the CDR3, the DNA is TGTGCCAGCAGCCCTTTCGTTTCTTTTGAAGCTTTCTTT.

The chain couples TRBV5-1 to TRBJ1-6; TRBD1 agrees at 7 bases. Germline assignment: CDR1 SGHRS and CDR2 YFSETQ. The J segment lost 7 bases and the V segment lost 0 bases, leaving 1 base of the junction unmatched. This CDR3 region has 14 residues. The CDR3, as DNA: TGCGCCAGCAGCTTGGGACAGGGAAATTCACCCCTCCACTTT. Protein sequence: CASSLGQGNSPLHF. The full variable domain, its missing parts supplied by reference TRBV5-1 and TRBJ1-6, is KAGVTQTPRYLIKTRGQQVTLSCSPISGHRSVSWYQQTPGQGLQFLFEYFSETQRNKGNFPGRFSGRQFSNSRSEMNVSTLELGDSALYLCASSLGQGNSPLHFGNGTRLTVT.

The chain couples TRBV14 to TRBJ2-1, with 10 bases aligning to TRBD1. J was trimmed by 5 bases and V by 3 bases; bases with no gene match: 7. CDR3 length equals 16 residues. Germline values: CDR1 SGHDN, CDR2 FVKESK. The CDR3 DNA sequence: TGTGCCAGCAGCCAGGACAGGGGGAACCCCCACAATGAGCAGTTCTTC. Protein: CASSQDRGNPHNEQFF.

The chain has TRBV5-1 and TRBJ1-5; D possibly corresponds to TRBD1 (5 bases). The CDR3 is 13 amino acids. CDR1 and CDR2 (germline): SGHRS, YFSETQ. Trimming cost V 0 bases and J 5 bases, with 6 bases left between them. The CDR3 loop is CASSLGGDQPQHF. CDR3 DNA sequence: TGCGCCAGCAGCTTGGGGGGGGATCAGCCCCAGCATTTT.